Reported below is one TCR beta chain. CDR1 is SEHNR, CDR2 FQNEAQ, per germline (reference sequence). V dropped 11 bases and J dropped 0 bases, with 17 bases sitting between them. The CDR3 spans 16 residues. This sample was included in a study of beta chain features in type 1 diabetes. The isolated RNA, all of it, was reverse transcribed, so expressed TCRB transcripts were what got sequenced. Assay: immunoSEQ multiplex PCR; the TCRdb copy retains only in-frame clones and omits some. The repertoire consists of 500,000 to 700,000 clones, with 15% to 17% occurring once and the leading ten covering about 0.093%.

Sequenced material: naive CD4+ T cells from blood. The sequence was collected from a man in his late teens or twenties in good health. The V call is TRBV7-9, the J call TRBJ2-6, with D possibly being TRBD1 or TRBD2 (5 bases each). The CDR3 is CAGDGKGPSGANVLTF. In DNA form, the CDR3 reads TGTGCCGGGGACGGAAAGGGGCCCTCTGGGGCCAACGTCCTGACTTTC.